This TCR beta chain was sequenced in a study of T cell responses to AZD1222 COVID-19 vaccine. Comment on this clone: Its target is not known.

Germline assignment: CDR1 MGHRA and CDR2 YSYEKL. CDR3 length: 14 amino acids. Trimming took 2 bases from V and 4 from J, leaving 11 bases between them. Findings and caveats of the study: Close to half of all spike-specific TCRs reportedly target regions of the variants that are unmutated.

Assay: immunoSEQ multiplex PCR; the TCRdb copy retains only in-frame clones and omits some. The sample shows some 140,000 clones, approximately 89% of them seen only once. The sequence was collected from an adult in good health. The sequencing here drew on peripheral blood, taken on day 0 of AZD1222 vaccination. The genes are TRBV4-1 and TRBJ1-2; D perhaps matches TRBD1 (6 bases). As DNA, the CDR3 is TGCGCCAGCAGCCAACCGGGACAACTCTATGGCTACACCTTC. The encoded protein is CASSQPGQLYGYTF.